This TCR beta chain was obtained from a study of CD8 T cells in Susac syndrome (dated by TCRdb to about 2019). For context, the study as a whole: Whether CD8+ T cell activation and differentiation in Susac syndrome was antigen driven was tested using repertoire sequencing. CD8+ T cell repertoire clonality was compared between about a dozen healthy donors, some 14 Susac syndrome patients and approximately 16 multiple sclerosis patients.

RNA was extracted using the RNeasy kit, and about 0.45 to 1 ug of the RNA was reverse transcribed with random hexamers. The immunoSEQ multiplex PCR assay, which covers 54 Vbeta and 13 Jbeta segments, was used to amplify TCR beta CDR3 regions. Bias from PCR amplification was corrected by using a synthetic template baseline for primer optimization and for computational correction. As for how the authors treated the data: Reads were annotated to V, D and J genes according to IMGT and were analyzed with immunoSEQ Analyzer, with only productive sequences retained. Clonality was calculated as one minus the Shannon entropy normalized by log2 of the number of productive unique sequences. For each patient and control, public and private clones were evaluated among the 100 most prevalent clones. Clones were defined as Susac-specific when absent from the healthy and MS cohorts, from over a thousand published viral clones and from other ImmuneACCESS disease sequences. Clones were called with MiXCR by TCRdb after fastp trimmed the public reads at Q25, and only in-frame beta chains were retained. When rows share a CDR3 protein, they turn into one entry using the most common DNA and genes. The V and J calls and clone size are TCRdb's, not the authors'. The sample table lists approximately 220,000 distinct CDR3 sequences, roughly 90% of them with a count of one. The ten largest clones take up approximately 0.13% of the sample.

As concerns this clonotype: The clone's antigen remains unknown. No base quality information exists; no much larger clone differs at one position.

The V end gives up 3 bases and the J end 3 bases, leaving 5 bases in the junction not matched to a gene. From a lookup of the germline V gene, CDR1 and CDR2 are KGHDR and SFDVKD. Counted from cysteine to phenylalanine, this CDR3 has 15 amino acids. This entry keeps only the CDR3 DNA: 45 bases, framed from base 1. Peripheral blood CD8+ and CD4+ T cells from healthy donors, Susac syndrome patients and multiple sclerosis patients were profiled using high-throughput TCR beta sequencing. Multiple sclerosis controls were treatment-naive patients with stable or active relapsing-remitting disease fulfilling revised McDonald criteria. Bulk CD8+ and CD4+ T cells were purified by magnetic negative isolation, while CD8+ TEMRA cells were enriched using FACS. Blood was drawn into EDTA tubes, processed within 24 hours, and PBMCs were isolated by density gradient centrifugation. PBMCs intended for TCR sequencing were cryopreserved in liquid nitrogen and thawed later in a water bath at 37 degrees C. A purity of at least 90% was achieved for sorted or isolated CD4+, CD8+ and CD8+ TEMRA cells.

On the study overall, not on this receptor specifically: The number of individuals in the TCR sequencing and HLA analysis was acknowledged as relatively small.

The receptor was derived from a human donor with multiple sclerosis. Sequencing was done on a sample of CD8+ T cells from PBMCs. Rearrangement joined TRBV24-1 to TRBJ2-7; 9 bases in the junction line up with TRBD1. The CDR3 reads CATSDPGTGNYEQYF. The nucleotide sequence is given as TGTGCCACCAGTGATCCCGGGACAGGGAACTACGAGCAGTACTTC.